This TCR beta chain was recovered during a study of T-cell reconstitution after alpha-beta-depleted transplantation in children. V was pared by 3 bases and J by 6 bases, with 9 bases between. The CDR3 has 12 residues. Germline V gene data show CDR1 as DFQATT and CDR2 as SNEGSKA (reference sequence). Turning to this clonotype: Its antigen is not identified.

Using unique molecular identifiers, the investigators prepared the TCRbeta library. Via MiXCR, TCRdb re-called the PCR reads, giving one row per CDR3 protein. The sample lists 580,000 or so distinct CDR3 sequences; under 25% were seen once. Study outcomes and limitations: The study reportedly traced alpha-beta T cells about two months after transplant to several hundred expanded graft clones. Diversity of TCRbeta at day 60 was high in some patients, arising from surviving recipient T cells and thymic progenitors. By one year post-transplant, T-cell counts and diversity largely arose from T cells that were newly produced.

Source: PBMCs, mostly from graft donor cells, taken 360 days after TCRalphabeta/CD19-depleted stem cell transplant. This sequence joins TRBV20-1 and TRBJ2-4; D is unclear. The TCR sequence derives from a boy under three years old who had a stem cell transplant for acute myeloid leukemia, so the T cells may come from the graft donor. The CDR3 loop reads CSASGPGNIQYF. CDR3 coding DNA: TGCAGTGCTAGTGGGCCGGGAAACATTCAGTACTTC.